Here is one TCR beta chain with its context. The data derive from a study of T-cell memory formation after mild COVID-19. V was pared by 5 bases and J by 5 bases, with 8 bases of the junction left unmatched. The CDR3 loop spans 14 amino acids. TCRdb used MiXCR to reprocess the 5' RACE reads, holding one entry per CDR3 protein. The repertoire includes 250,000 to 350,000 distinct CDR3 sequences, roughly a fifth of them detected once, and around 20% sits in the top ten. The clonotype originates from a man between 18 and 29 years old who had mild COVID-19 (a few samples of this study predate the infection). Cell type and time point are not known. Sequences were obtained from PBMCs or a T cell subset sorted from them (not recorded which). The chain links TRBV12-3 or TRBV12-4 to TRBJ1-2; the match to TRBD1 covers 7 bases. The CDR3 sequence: CASSLFGTEYGYTF. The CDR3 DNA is TGTGCCAGCAGTCTTTTCGGGACAGAGTATGGCTACACCTTC.